One and the same sample provided the 2 T cell receptor beta chains below, sequenced in a study of T cells in Graves' hyperthyroidism and ophthalmopathy. TCR beta CDR3 region amplification was performed from RNA transcripts. The TCR CDR3 was amplified in a first-round RT-PCR using the HTBI primer set. TCRdb independently ran MiXCR on the multiplex PCR reads; one entry per CDR3 protein. The sample holds approximately 630,000 distinct CDR3 sequences, 15% to 20% seen once. What was sequenced was blood. These TCRs come from a woman aged 25 to 45 with Graves' hyperthyroidism.

This clonotype was recorded a few times. This rearrangement joins TRBV6-5 to TRBJ2-3, with 9 bases aligning to TRBD2. The CDR3 has 16 residues. CDR1 is MNHEY, CDR2 SVGAGI, per germline. V lost 2 bases to trimming and J lost 5 bases; unmatched junction nucleotides: 8. CDR3 nucleotides: TGTGCCAGCAGTTACCTTCCGGGACTAGCAGGAGATACGCAGTATTTT. Amino acids: CASSYLPGLAGDTQYF.

The J gene is TRBJ2-7, the V gene TRBV7-9; D uncertain. The CDR3 loop spans 14 amino acids. Per germline, CDR1 SEHNR and CDR2 FQNEAQ (reference sequence). V was cut by 10 bases and J by 3 bases, with 19 bases left in between. The chain's CDR3 is CATELPNTGYEQYF. The CDR3 DNA reads TGTGCCACCGAACTCCCTAACACGGGCTACGAGCAGTACTTC.